This paragraph reports one T cell receptor beta chain. Antigen unknown. The source of the sample is a study of shared clonotypes between healthy human individuals. On the study more broadly: Sampling drew on donors who were a couple of women and three men aged 18 to 49. The study used three CD4 naive, three CD4 memory, two CD8 naive and one CD8 memory plate per donor. Broader study findings: Among the subsets, naive ones generally showed larger estimated richness than memory ones. Collection of samples was limited to blood; tissue repertoires likely differ.

In germline, CDR1 is SNHLY, CDR2 FYNNEI. The CDR3 covers 15 residues. V gave up 7 bases and J gave up 0 bases, with 13 bases separating them. Profiling relied on immunoSEQ multiplex PCR, and the TCRdb table lists in-frame clones only, not all of them. The table has millions of clones, 90% to 95% seen once. The TCR was taken from a man aged 18-30 years in good health. The specimen sequenced was naive CD4+ T cells sorted from blood. Subset given: CD45RA+ positively selected. The rearrangement links TRBV2 to TRBJ1-5; possible D gene TRBD1, 5 bases. CDR3 sequence (DNA): TGTGCCAGCAAAGGGGCAGGGATTAGCAATCAGCCCCAGCATTTT. This translates into CASKGAGISNQPQHF.